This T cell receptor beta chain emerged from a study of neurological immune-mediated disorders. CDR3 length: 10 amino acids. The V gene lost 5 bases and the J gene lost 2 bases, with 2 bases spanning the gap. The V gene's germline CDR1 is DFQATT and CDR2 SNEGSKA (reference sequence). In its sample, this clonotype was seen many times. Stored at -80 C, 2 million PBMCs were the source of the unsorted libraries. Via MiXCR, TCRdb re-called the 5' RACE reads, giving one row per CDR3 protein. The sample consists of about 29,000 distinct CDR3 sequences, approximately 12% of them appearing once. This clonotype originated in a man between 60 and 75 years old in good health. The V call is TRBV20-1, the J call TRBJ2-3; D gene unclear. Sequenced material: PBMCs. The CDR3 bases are TGCAGTGCTGACACAGATACGCAGTATTTT. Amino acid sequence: CSADTDTQYF.